What follows describes a single T cell receptor beta chain. Its antigen is not identified. This entry is derived from a study of cytomegalovirus exposure and HLA in healthy donors. General study findings and limits: In vitro testing confirmed a few CMV-associated chains as specific for CMV antigens. Altogether, 160 or so TCR beta chains were recorded as cytomegalovirus-associated.

TCRdb keeps only in-frame clones here, not all; method: immunoSEQ multiplex PCR. The table has over 90,000 clones, approximately 94% seen once; the top ten hold 0.7% to 0.9%. The germline V gene encodes CDR1 SGHRS and CDR2 YFSETQ. Trimming stripped 0 bases from V and 4 bases from J, with 2 bases between. The CDR3 has 11 amino acids. The origin of this receptor is a young woman in good health and CMV-seronegative. The sample was PBMCs. This sequence joins TRBV5-1 and TRBJ2-7, with D hard to call. This CDR3 reads CASSLVYEQYF. DNA for the CDR3: TGCGCCAGCAGCTTGGTATACGAGCAGTACTTC.